This record concerns one TCR beta chain sequence. This clone was observed once. The specificity of this receptor is unknown. No base-level quality is on record; no much larger clone is a single base apart. The immunoSEQ Assay, a bias-controlled multiplex PCR, was used to amplify TCRbeta CDR3 regions from genomic DNA. In the paper's pipeline: The number of nucleated cells in each sample was estimated by amplification of reference gene primers within the assay. To quantify the absolute abundance of each unique TCRbeta CDR3 rearrangement, sequence reads were collapsed and filtered. For each sample, productive Simpson clonality was calculated as the square root of Simpson's diversity index over productive rearrangements. The source is immuneACCESS, and TCRdb retained only in-frame sequences with V and J called. Part of the clones is not carried over; for the studies checked, unresolved V genes explain less than half of this, and the remainder is unexplained. V and J calls and clone size are those listed in that table; D and trimming were worked out from the DNA. The sample table records 150,000 to 200,000 clones; approximately 88% of these occur just once. Together, the top ten hold more than 1.5% of the sample.

Reading from cysteine to phenylalanine, the CDR3 counts 14 amino acids. The only DNA kept is the CDR3, 42 bases in frame from the first base. Via the germline V gene (reference sequence), CDR1 is LNHDA and CDR2 SQIVND. V ends up 7 bases short and J 6 bases short, with an unmatched junction base count of 6. The sample belongs to a study of blood T cell repertoires in COVID-19 (dated by TCRdb to 2019 to 2021). For the study in its entirety: Collaborator samples came from the United States, Italy and Spain and covered acute and convalescent phases of COVID-19. The prospective study material was composed of cDNA or gDNA derived from T cells, B-cell-depleted T cells, or PBMCs. The dataset comprised deeply sampled blood TCRbeta repertoires from subjects exposed to, actively infected with, or recovered from COVID-19. A freely available public database, intended as a resource for researchers studying the immune response to SARS-CoV-2, is where the repertoires were released. The samples were drawn from two sources: the first 160 participants of the ongoing ImmuneRACE study, and 1,200 or so subjects contributed by 6 global collaborators. The sample metadata nearly always contained a de-identified subject ID, COVID-19 status, age in years and sex. Where available, HLA class I and class II types were obtained from metadata supplied by the sample provider rather than from assay-based typing. General conclusions and limits of the study: Clinical and demographic metadata were provided uncurated, with the amount varying by source and participant.

Collaborating institutions collected whole blood in K2EDTA tubes following their own protocols. For TCRbeta analysis, collaborator samples were shipped as frozen whole blood, as isolated PBMCs, or as DNA extracted from either sample type. The chain joins TRBV19 to TRBJ1-6, with 7 bases matching TRBD1. The sequenced material came from peripheral blood. This clonotype was obtained from a woman between 45 and 60 years old with acute or convalescent COVID-19. The CDR3 is CASKQGQLNSPLHF. The nucleotide sequence reads TGTGCCAGTAAACAGGGGCAGCTTAATTCACCCCTCCACTTT.